These T cell receptor beta chains were read from a single sample in a study of patients and donors after allogeneic stem cell transplantation. TCRdb recomputed calls from the RT-PCR reads with MiXCR, one row per CDR3 protein. Seen here are roughly 200,000 distinct CDR3 sequences, around two fifths observed once, and the top ten hold more than 9%. The sequenced material came from blood, either unsorted or a sorted T cell fraction (not recorded which). The receptors originated from a human donor who was either an allogeneic HSCT recipient or a stem cell or donor lymphocyte infusion donor (not recorded which). It is not recorded whose cells these are; they may come from a transplant donor. CDR3s include the opening cysteine and the closing phenylalanine or tryptophan. The D gene is left open where the match is weak. The size field is filled for only some rows; it gives once, few, many or a size class.

clone_size: few
v_call: TRBV15
j_call: TRBJ1-5
d_call: .
cdr3_length: 18
cdr3_aa: CATSRDLEIWGCNQPQHF
cdr3_nt: TGTGCCACCAGCAGAGATCTGGAGATTTGGGGGTGCAATCAGCCCCAGCATTTT

clone_size: .
v_call: TRBV20-1
j_call: TRBJ2-2
d_call: TRBD2
cdr3_length: 15
cdr3_aa: CSARLAGVNTGELFF
cdr3_nt: TGCAGTGCTAGACTAGCGGGGGTGAACACCGGGGAGCTGTTTTTT

clone_size: few
v_call: TRBV12-3/TRBV12-4
j_call: TRBJ1-5
d_call: .
cdr3_length: 13
cdr3_aa: CASSPRSNQPQHF
cdr3_nt: TGTGCCAGCAGCCCTAGGAGCAATCAGCCCCAGCATTTT

clone_size: .
v_call: TRBV24-1
j_call: TRBJ2-1
d_call: TRBD2
cdr3_length: 18
cdr3_aa: CATSDFRAGGPVYNEQFF
cdr3_nt: TGTGCCACCAGTGATTTCAGGGCGGGGGGGCCTGTATACAATGAGCAGTTCTTC

clone_size: .
v_call: TRBV12-3/TRBV12-4
j_call: TRBJ2-3
d_call: TRBD1
cdr3_length: 16
cdr3_aa: CASRTVRDSRTDTQYF
cdr3_nt: TGTGCCAGCAGGACTGTCCGGGACAGTAGGACAGATACGCAGTATTTT

clone_size: .
v_call: TRBV10-3
j_call: TRBJ1-2
d_call: .
cdr3_length: 12
cdr3_aa: CAIMGGVLGYTF
cdr3_nt: TGTGCCATCATGGGTGGTGTCCTGGGCTACACCTTC

clone_size: few
v_call: TRBV3-1
j_call: TRBJ1-4
d_call: .
cdr3_length: 13
cdr3_aa: CASRREGVEKLFF
cdr3_nt: TGTGCCAGCAGGCGAGAGGGGGTTGAAAAACTGTTTTTT

clone_size: .
v_call: TRBV4-2
j_call: TRBJ2-5
d_call: TRBD1
cdr3_length: 13
cdr3_aa: CASSRQGQETQYF
cdr3_nt: TGTGCCAGCAGCCGACAGGGACAGGAGACCCAGTACTTC

clone_size: few
v_call: TRBV7-9
j_call: TRBJ1-4
d_call: .
cdr3_length: 13
cdr3_aa: CASSPPAYEKLFF
cdr3_nt: TGTGCCAGCAGCCCCCCCGCATATGAAAAACTGTTTTTT

clone_size: few
v_call: TRBV12-3/TRBV12-4
j_call: TRBJ2-2
d_call: TRBD2
cdr3_length: 15
cdr3_aa: CASSWTSVWTGELFF
cdr3_nt: TGTGCCAGCAGTTGGACTAGCGTATGGACCGGGGAGCTGTTTTTT

clone_size: .
v_call: TRBV5-6
j_call: TRBJ1-5
d_call: .
cdr3_length: 14
cdr3_aa: CASSLYGGQQPQHF
cdr3_nt: TGTGCCAGCAGCTTGTATGGGGGGCAACAGCCCCAGCATTTT

clone_size: .
v_call: TRBV5-1
j_call: TRBJ2-7
d_call: TRBD1
cdr3_length: 13
cdr3_aa: CASRRTGEREQYF
cdr3_nt: TGCGCCAGCAGACGGACAGGGGAACGCGAGCAGTACTTC

clone_size: few
v_call: TRBV5-1
j_call: TRBJ2-5
d_call: .
cdr3_length: 12
cdr3_aa: CASRQSQETQYF
cdr3_nt: TGCGCCAGCAGGCAATCCCAAGAGACCCAGTACTTC

clone_size: .
v_call: TRBV10-2
j_call: TRBJ1-1
d_call: TRBD1
cdr3_length: 16
cdr3_aa: CASTGARGQTNTEAFF
cdr3_nt: TGCGCCAGCACGGGCGCGAGGGGACAGACGAACACTGAAGCTTTCTTT

clone_size: .
v_call: TRBV12-3/TRBV12-4
j_call: TRBJ1-1
d_call: TRBD1
cdr3_length: 14
cdr3_aa: CASSFGQGGSEAFF
cdr3_nt: TGTGCCAGCAGTTTTGGGCAGGGGGGCAGTGAAGCTTTCTTT

clone_size: few
v_call: TRBV15
j_call: TRBJ2-7
d_call: .
cdr3_length: 14
cdr3_aa: CATSRDVTSYEQYF
cdr3_nt: TGTGCCACCAGCAGAGATGTGACCAGCTACGAGCAGTACTTC

clone_size: .
v_call: TRBV24-1
j_call: TRBJ2-1
d_call: .
cdr3_length: 17
cdr3_aa: CATSDGGPLDSYNEQFF
cdr3_nt: TGTGCCACCAGTGATGGGGGACCCTTGGACTCCTACAATGAGCAGTTCTTC

clone_size: few
v_call: TRBV7-9
j_call: TRBJ1-2
d_call: .
cdr3_length: 12
cdr3_aa: CASSPHELGYTF
cdr3_nt: TGTGCCAGCAGTCCGCACGAACTGGGCTACACCTTC

clone_size: .
v_call: TRBV7-9
j_call: TRBJ1-4
d_call: .
cdr3_length: 13
cdr3_aa: CASSWATNEKLFF
cdr3_nt: TGTGCCAGCAGCTGGGCAACTAATGAAAAACTGTTTTTT

clone_size: .
v_call: TRBV12-3/TRBV12-4
j_call: TRBJ2-5
d_call: TRBD2
cdr3_length: 15
cdr3_aa: CASTLAGLRGETQYF
cdr3_nt: TGTGCCAGCACCCTAGCGGGGCTAAGGGGGGAGACCCAGTACTTC

clone_size: .
v_call: TRBV28
j_call: TRBJ2-6
d_call: .
cdr3_length: 15
cdr3_aa: CASSLGDRPPGVLTF
cdr3_nt: TGTGCCAGCAGTTTAGGAGACAGGCCCCCTGGGGTCCTGACTTTC

clone_size: .
v_call: TRBV12-3/TRBV12-4
j_call: TRBJ2-7
d_call: TRBD1
cdr3_length: 16
cdr3_aa: CASSPLPGQGTYEQYF
cdr3_nt: TGTGCCAGCAGTCCTCTCCCCGGACAGGGGACCTACGAGCAGTACTTC

clone_size: .
v_call: TRBV5-5
j_call: TRBJ1-3
d_call: TRBD1
cdr3_length: 15
cdr3_aa: CASSLNRPGGSTIYF
cdr3_nt: TGTGCCAGCAGCCTGAACCGGCCAGGGGGAAGCACCATATATTTT

clone_size: few
v_call: TRBV7-2
j_call: TRBJ1-3
d_call: .
cdr3_length: 15
cdr3_aa: CASSLGLGLSDTIYF
cdr3_nt: TGTGCCAGCAGCTTAGGCCTGGGACTCTCGGACACCATATATTTT

clone_size: .
v_call: TRBV20-1
j_call: TRBJ2-1
d_call: TRBD1
cdr3_length: 13
cdr3_aa: CSARSGQDNEQFF
cdr3_nt: TGCAGTGCTAGATCCGGACAGGACAATGAGCAGTTCTTC

clone_size: few
v_call: TRBV2
j_call: TRBJ1-1
d_call: .
cdr3_length: 12
cdr3_aa: CASRALTAEAFF
cdr3_nt: TGTGCCAGCAGGGCTCTGACGGCCGAAGCTTTCTTT

clone_size: .
v_call: TRBV6-5
j_call: TRBJ1-6
d_call: .
cdr3_length: 13
cdr3_aa: CASSPRPNSPLHF
cdr3_nt: TGTGCCAGCAGTCCCAGGCCAAATTCACCCCTCCACTTT

clone_size: .
v_call: TRBV12-3/TRBV12-4
j_call: TRBJ2-1
d_call: TRBD2
cdr3_length: 16
cdr3_aa: CASSLYATSGGAKQFF
cdr3_nt: TGTGCCAGCAGTCTTTATGCGACTAGCGGGGGGGCTAAGCAGTTCTTC

clone_size: .
v_call: TRBV11-3
j_call: TRBJ1-6
d_call: TRBD1
cdr3_length: 16
cdr3_aa: CASSPWDSLRNSPLHF
cdr3_nt: TGTGCCAGCAGCCCTTGGGACAGCCTGAGGAATTCACCCCTCCACTTT

clone_size: few
v_call: TRBV20-1
j_call: TRBJ1-3
d_call: TRBD1
cdr3_length: 14
cdr3_aa: CSARPGGFGNTIYF
cdr3_nt: TGCAGTGCTAGACCAGGGGGCTTCGGAAACACCATATATTTT

clone_size: few
v_call: TRBV29-1
j_call: TRBJ1-5
d_call: .
cdr3_length: 12
cdr3_aa: CSVGQGGQPQHF
cdr3_nt: TGCAGCGTTGGGCAGGGCGGGCAGCCCCAGCATTTT

clone_size: .
v_call: TRBV24-1
j_call: TRBJ2-3
d_call: .
cdr3_length: 17
cdr3_aa: CATSDRGGSRGADTQYF
cdr3_nt: TGTGCCACCAGTGACCGAGGGGGGTCCAGGGGGGCAGATACGCAGTATTTT

clone_size: few
v_call: TRBV5-1
j_call: TRBJ1-2
d_call: .
cdr3_length: 17
cdr3_aa: CASSLGIPMTVAYGYTF
cdr3_nt: TGCGCCAGCAGCTTGGGTATACCCATGACAGTGGCATATGGCTACACCTTC

clone_size: few
v_call: TRBV20-1
j_call: TRBJ1-6
d_call: .
cdr3_length: 15
cdr3_aa: CSADPPGAGNSPLHF
cdr3_nt: TGCAGTGCCGATCCCCCGGGGGCAGGGAATTCACCCCTCCACTTT

clone_size: .
v_call: TRBV6-2/TRBV6-3
j_call: TRBJ2-2
d_call: .
cdr3_length: 14
cdr3_aa: CASTRLSNTGELFF
cdr3_nt: TGTGCCAGCACGAGACTTTCGAACACCGGGGAGCTGTTTTTT

clone_size: .
v_call: TRBV30
j_call: TRBJ1-5
d_call: TRBD1
cdr3_length: 14
cdr3_aa: CAWSVQGARQPQHF
cdr3_nt: TGTGCCTGGAGTGTCCAGGGGGCACGGCAGCCCCAGCATTTT

clone_size: .
v_call: TRBV4-1
j_call: TRBJ1-4
d_call: .
cdr3_length: 16
cdr3_aa: CASSRKGPEINEKLFF
cdr3_nt: TGCGCCAGCAGCCGGAAAGGGCCAGAAATTAATGAAAAACTGTTTTTT

clone_size: few
v_call: TRBV29-1
j_call: TRBJ2-7
d_call: .
cdr3_length: 14
cdr3_aa: CSVVSDGSSYEQYF
cdr3_nt: TGCAGCGTCGTCTCGGACGGAAGCTCCTACGAGCAGTACTTC

clone_size: few
v_call: TRBV29-1
j_call: TRBJ2-5
d_call: .
cdr3_length: 14
cdr3_aa: CSALGRLYQETQYF
cdr3_nt: TGCAGCGCACTGGGACGGCTGTACCAAGAGACCCAGTACTTC

clone_size: .
v_call: TRBV7-8
j_call: TRBJ1-5
d_call: TRBD1
cdr3_length: 18
cdr3_aa: CASSFRDRGVFGNQPQHF
cdr3_nt: TGTGCCAGCAGCTTCCGGGACAGGGGCGTTTTTGGCAATCAGCCCCAGCATTTT

clone_size: few
v_call: TRBV5-1
j_call: TRBJ2-1
d_call: TRBD1
cdr3_length: 14
cdr3_aa: CASSSDRAYNEQFF
cdr3_nt: TGCGCCAGCAGCTCGGACAGGGCCTACAATGAGCAGTTCTTC